This T cell receptor (beta chain) originates from a study of blood T cell repertoires in COVID-19. Assay used: immunoSEQ multiplex PCR; TCRdb lists only in-frame clones, some missing. The sample lists fewer than 130,000 clones; roughly 80% were seen once. Germline CDR1 and CDR2: SGHRS and YFSETQ. J was trimmed by 2 bases and V by 4 bases; bases with no gene match: 11. CDR3 length: 16 amino acids. The sample consisted of peripheral blood. This chain connects TRBV5-1 to TRBJ2-7; 8 bases fit TRBD2. The TCR was taken from a man between 65 and 85 years old with active or convalescent COVID-19. This chain's CDR3 is CASSAGGSGLAYEQYF. For the CDR3, the DNA is TGCGCCAGCAGCGCCGGAGGGTCGGGACTAGCCTACGAGCAGTACTTC.